The T cell receptor beta chain described here comes from a study of metastatic and nonmetastatic thyroid tumors. Study-wide results and caveats: Benign nodules reportedly had significantly lower TCR beta diversity than malignant thyroid tumors in blood and tumor.

In its sample, this clone was seen many times. Its antigen is undetermined. With MiXCR, TCRdb called clones anew from the PCR reads. This repertoire shows approximately 30,000 clones, under 20% found once; its top ten account for 4.7%. J lost 8 bases, V lost 2 bases, and 8 bases had no gene match. The CDR3 loop spans 15 amino acids. Germline V CDR1 and CDR2: SGHNT, YYREEE (reference sequence). No treatment had been given to any patient before thyroid surgery. The receptor's source is a female donor with papillary thyroid cancer or a benign thyroid nodule (not recorded which). Some clones in this sample may be carry-over from other donors' samples. The V and J genes are TRBV5-4 and TRBJ2-1; 9 nucleotides agree with TRBD1. The material sequenced was blood. The CDR3 reads CASSFGDREVDEQFF. As DNA, the CDR3 is TGTGCCAGCAGCTTCGGGGACAGGGAGGTGGATGAGCAGTTCTTC. Full variable domain (outside the CDR3, taken from reference TRBV5-4 and TRBJ2-1): ETGVTQSPTHLIKTRGQQVTLRCSSQSGHNTVSWYQQALGQGPQFIFQYYREEENGRGNFPPRFSGLQFPNYSSELNVNALELDDSALYLCASSFGDREVDEQFFGPGTRLTVL.